This T cell receptor beta chain stems from a study of cytomegalovirus exposure and HLA in healthy donors. The V and J ends lost 8 bases and 1 base, in that order; junction bases with no gene match: 9. The CDR3 extends over 16 amino acids. The study ran its PCR with 60 Vbeta and 13 Jbeta primers. TCRdb's copy holds only in-frame clones and misses some; the assay was immunoSEQ multiplex PCR. The sample records some 190,000 clones, 77% being singletons. The specimen sequenced was PBMCs. The rearrangement joins TRBV23-1 to TRBJ2-1, with TRBD1 matching 9 bases. TRBV23-1 is assigned to the ORF class and has an uncertain function. The sequence was collected from a man aged 18 to 30 in good health and CMV-seronegative. The CDR3 DNA reads as TGCGCCAGCGGTTCACGGGACAGGGCATCCTACAATGAGCAGTTCTTC. Its protein product is CASGSRDRASYNEQFF.